This entry lists 2 T cell receptor beta chains sequenced from one sample in a study of blood T cell repertoires in COVID-19. Libraries were prepared by immunoSEQ multiplex PCR; TCRdb keeps only in-frame clonotypes and omits some of them. Here the sample spans about 350,000 clones, roughly 87% being singletons. Sequenced material: peripheral blood. These receptors were obtained from a woman aged 55-69 years with COVID-19, enrolled during active disease.

The chain has TRBV28 and TRBJ1-6; D gene uncertain. Trimming removed 10 bases at V and 7 bases at J, with 14 bases between. Germline V gene sequence: CDR1 MDHEN, CDR2 SYDVKM. The CDR3 contains 13 residues. In DNA form, the CDR3 reads TGTGCCACGGGGAGGGAATGGAATTCACCCCTCCACTTT. Translated: CATGREWNSPLHF. Filled out from reference TRBV28 and TRBJ1-6, the complete variable domain reads DVKVTQSSRYLVKRTGEKVFLECVQDMDHENMFWYRQDPGLGLRLIYFSYDVKMKEKGDIPEGYSVSREKKERFSLILESASTNQTSMYLCATGREWNSPLHFGNGTRLTVT.

The genes are TRBV19 and TRBJ2-1; no firm D call. Germline-derived CDR1 and CDR2 are LNHDA and SQIVND (reference sequence). This CDR3 is built from 11 residues. With 1 base removed from V and 9 bases from J, the gap between germline ends came to 4 bases. For the CDR3, the DNA is TGTGCCAGTAGTATAGGAGGTGAGCAGTTCTTC. Translating it yields CASSIGGEQFF.